The 17 T cell receptor beta chains listed next were all sequenced from one sample in a study of cytomegalovirus exposure and HLA in healthy donors. PCR employed 60 Vbeta and 13 Jbeta primers. Sequencing used immunoSEQ multiplex PCR; TCRdb keeps in-frame clones, though not all of them. The sample consists of about 160,000 clones, about 81% of them appearing once. Sample: PBMCs. The receptors originated from a woman between 50 and 59 years old in good health and CMV-seropositive.

This clone was seen ten or more times. The chain combines TRBV6-5 with TRBJ1-1; TRBD1 aligns across 9 bases. V shed 2 bases and J 5 bases; nucleotides not matched to a gene: 9. Germline V CDR1 and CDR2: MNHEY, SVGAGI. The CDR3 runs to 16 residues. Written as DNA, the CDR3 is TGTGCCAGCAGTTACCGTTGGACAGGGGAGGGGACTGAAGCTTTCTTT. Amino acids: CASSYRWTGEGTEAFF.

J is TRBJ2-7 and V is TRBV29-1; TRBD2 matches 12 bases. The germline CDR1 and CDR2 sequences are SQVTM and ANQGSEA. CDR3 length equals 15 residues. The V segment lost 6 bases and the J segment 0 bases; nucleotides outside the gene matches: 6. The CDR3 DNA follows: TGCAGCGTGGAACGGACTAGCGGGGCCTCCTACGAGCAGTACTTC. The encoded protein is CSVERTSGASYEQYF.

The V call is TRBV19, the J call TRBJ1-2; 9 positions agree with TRBD1. Germline V gene sequence: CDR1 LNHDA, CDR2 SQIVND (reference sequence). V shed 4 bases, J shed 4 bases, and the junction held 7 bases outside the gene matches. The CDR3 loop spans 15 amino acids. CDR3 nucleotides: TGTGCCAGTAGTACCCAGGGACAGGGTGGCTATGGCTACACCTTC. Encoded protein: CASSTQGQGGYGYTF.

V is TRBV5-1 and J is TRBJ2-3; D perhaps matches TRBD2 (6 bases). This CDR3 has 14 residues. Germline assignment: CDR1 SGHRS and CDR2 YFSETQ. V was pared by 5 bases and J by 2 bases, with 12 bases between. The DNA for the CDR3 is TGCGCCAGCAGTAGCGGCTTTTTCACAGATACGCAGTATTTT. Encoded protein: CASSSGFFTDTQYF. Based on the CDR3 plus reference TRBV5-1 and TRBJ2-3, the full variable domain is KAGVTQTPRYLIKTRGQQVTLSCSPISGHRSVSWYQQTPGQGLQFLFEYFSETQRNKGNFPGRFSGRQFSNSRSEMNVSTLELGDSALYLCASSSGFFTDTQYFGPGTRLTVL.

The genes are TRBV2 and TRBJ1-2; 12 nucleotides align to TRBD1. Per the germline V gene, CDR1 is SNHLY and CDR2 is FYNNEI. CDR3 length: 16 amino acids. V was clipped by 6 bases and J by 5 bases; unmatched bases: 10. CDR3 bases: TGTGCCAGCAGCGCCGGGACAGGGGGCGCTTTGTATGGCTACACCTTC. This codes for CASSAGTGGALYGYTF.

The chain joins TRBV5-1 to TRBJ2-5, with 12 bases aligning to TRBD2. After removal of 0 bases from V and 5 bases from J, the junction contained 11 bases not matched to a gene. The CDR3 has 18 residues. Germline CDR1 SGHRS, CDR2 YFSETQ. As DNA, the CDR3 is TGCGCCAGCAGCTTGGGGAGGACTAGCGGGGAGATCCCGGAGACCCAGTACTTC. As protein: CASSLGRTSGEIPETQYF.

In its sample, this clone was seen once. This chain links TRBV6-1 with TRBJ2-1, with TRBD2 identical over 12 bases. This CDR3 contains 16 residues. V was clipped by 2 bases and J by 7 bases; unmatched bases: 6. Germline V gives CDR1 MNHNS, CDR2 SASEGT. The CDR3 protein is CASSEPRTSGVNEQFF. CDR3 DNA sequence: TGTGCCAGCAGTGAACCGCGGACTAGCGGGGTGAATGAGCAGTTCTTC.

The chain is built from TRBV2 and TRBJ2-3; 11 bases line up with TRBD2. Germline loops: CDR1 SNHLY, CDR2 FYNNEI. The CDR3 extends over 15 amino acids. The J segment lost 5 bases and the V segment lost 6 bases, leaving 7 bases of the junction unmatched. The CDR3 DNA is TGTGCCAGCAGGATAGCGGGGGGGCCCGTAGATACGCAGTATTTT. Amino acid sequence: CASRIAGGPVDTQYF.

The rearrangement uses TRBV6-1 and TRBJ1-1, with 10 bases that match TRBD1. This CDR3 contains 14 residues. The junction had 5 bases not matched to a gene; V was cut back by 6 bases and J by 4 bases. CDR1 is MNHNS and CDR2 is SASEGT in the germline V gene. CDR3 in DNA: TGTGCCAGCAGATACCGGGACAGGGGCACTGAAGCTTTCTTT. Protein product: CASRYRDRGTEAFF.

This clone was detected once. The chain recombines TRBV13 with TRBJ1-1, with TRBD1 as a possible D gene (6 bases). V gave up 3 bases and J gave up 5 bases, with 16 bases separating them. Germline V gives CDR1 PRHDT, CDR2 FYEKMQ (reference sequence). The CDR3 has 15 residues. CDR3 bases: TGTGCCAGCAGCTTTGGGTCCAGGGGATTGACTGAAGCTTTCTTT. It translates to CASSFGSRGLTEAFF.

The chain joins TRBV6-4 to TRBJ1-1; D uncertain. CDR3 length: 14 residues. The V end lost 4 bases, the J end lost 6 bases, and 15 bases lay between the germline ends. CDR1 is MRHNA, CDR2 SNTAGT, per germline. CDR3 in DNA: TGTGCCAGCAGTGCCGAGGGAGGGATCGCTGAAGCTTTCTTT. Residues: CASSAEGGIAEAFF.

This clone has more than one count but fewer than ten. This CDR3 is CASSPSAVHGYTF. The CDR3, as DNA: TGTGCCAGTAGTCCATCAGCGGTCCATGGCTACACCTTC. The V call is TRBV19, the J call TRBJ1-2, with unresolved D. The CDR3 is 13 amino acids. In germline, CDR1 is LNHDA, CDR2 SQIVND (reference sequence). Between the trimmed V and J ends, which lost 5 bases and 6 bases, there was a span of 13 bases.

V and J are TRBV7-2 and TRBJ2-1; no clear D. V shed 1 base and J shed 4 bases, with 8 bases lying between them. CDR1 and CDR2 from the germline V gene are SGHTA and FQGNSA. The CDR3 is 14 amino acids. The CDR3 spells CASSLEQQYNEQFF. CDR3 DNA: TGTGCCAGCAGCTTAGAACAGCAATACAATGAGCAGTTCTTC.

This clone appeared a few times. This chain joins TRBV2 and TRBJ1-1, with a tentative D call TRBD1 (6 bases). There are 14 residues in the CDR3. The germline gives CDR1 SNHLY, CDR2 FYNNEI. Trimming stripped 10 bases from V and 0 bases from J, with 15 bases between. The CDR3 coding sequence is TGTGCCACCAGACAGGCCTCGGTGAACACTGAAGCTTTCTTT. Amino acid sequence: CATRQASVNTEAFF.

DNA of the CDR3: TGTGCCAGCAGCTCCAGTGGGGTAGCGGGGGAAGAGACCCAGTACTTC. Amino acid sequence: CASSSSGVAGEETQYF. This chain uses TRBV7-8 with TRBJ2-5; 9 bases match TRBD2. The CDR3 sequence is 16 residues long. Per germline, CDR1 SGHVS and CDR2 FQNEAQ. Trimming took 4 bases from V and 3 from J; bases not matched to a gene: 9. The entire variable domain, with the rest obtained from reference TRBV7-8 and TRBJ2-5, is as follows: GAGVSQSPRYKVAKRGQDVALRCDPISGHVSLFWYQQALGQGPEFLTYFQNEAQLDKSGLPSDRFFAERPEGSVSTLKIQRTQQEDSAVYLCASSSSGVAGEETQYFGPGTRLLVL.

The V and J genes are TRBV7-9 and TRBJ1-1; 7 nucleotides agree with TRBD1. The CDR3 extends over 15 amino acids. Germline values: CDR1 SEHNR, CDR2 FQNEAQ (reference sequence). V trimming: 5 bases; J trimming: 2 bases; junction bases outside the gene matches: 8. The CDR3 sequence is CASSTMGQSNTEAFF. For the CDR3, the DNA is TGTGCCAGCAGCACGATGGGACAGAGTAACACTGAAGCTTTCTTT.

The CDR3 region has the DNA TGTGCCAGCAGCCCCAAGAGGGGGGGGGCCTACAATGAGCAGTTCTTC. Protein sequence: CASSPKRGGAYNEQFF. The chain combines TRBV4-2 with TRBJ2-1, with D perhaps TRBD2 (7 bases). Trimming removed 4 bases from V and 2 bases from J, with 15 bases in between. The germline gives CDR1 LGHNA, CDR2 YNFKEQ. The CDR3 consists of 16 residues.